This T cell receptor (beta chain) was sequenced during a study of cytomegalovirus exposure and HLA in healthy donors. This PCR relied on a set of 60 Vbeta primers and 13 Jbeta primers. Profiling relied on immunoSEQ multiplex PCR, and the TCRdb table lists in-frame clones only, not all of them. The sample has about 200,000 clones, 79% seen once. CDR3 length equals 13 residues. Deletions cut 2 bases from V and 3 bases from J, with 6 bases between. Looked up from germline, CDR1 is MNHNY and CDR2 is SVGAGI (reference sequence). V usage is TRBV6-6 and J usage is TRBJ2-3, with D unresolved. Sequencing was performed on PBMCs. The clonotype originates from a girl between 10 and 17 years old in good health and CMV-seropositive. The CDR3 region is CASSYLLTDTQYF. DNA for the CDR3: TGTGCCAGCAGTTACCTTTTGACAGATACGCAGTATTTT.